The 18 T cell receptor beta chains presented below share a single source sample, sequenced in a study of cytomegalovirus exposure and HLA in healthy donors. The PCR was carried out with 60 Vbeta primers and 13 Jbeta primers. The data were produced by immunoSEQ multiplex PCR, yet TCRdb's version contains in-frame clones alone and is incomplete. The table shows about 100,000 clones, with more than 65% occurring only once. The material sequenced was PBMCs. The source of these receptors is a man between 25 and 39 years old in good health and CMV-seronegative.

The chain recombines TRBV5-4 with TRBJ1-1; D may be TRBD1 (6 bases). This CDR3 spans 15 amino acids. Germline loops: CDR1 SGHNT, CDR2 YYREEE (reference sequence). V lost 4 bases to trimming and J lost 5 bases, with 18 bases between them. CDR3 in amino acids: CASSPTGGLWTEAFF. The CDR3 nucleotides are TGTGCCAGCAGCCCCACCGGGGGGCTCTGGACTGAAGCTTTCTTT. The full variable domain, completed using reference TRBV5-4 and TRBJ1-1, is ETGVTQSPTHLIKTRGQQVTLRCSSQSGHNTVSWYQQALGQGPQFIFQYYREEENGRGNFPPRFSGLQFPNYSSELNVNALELDDSALYLCASSPTGGLWTEAFFGQGTRLTVV.

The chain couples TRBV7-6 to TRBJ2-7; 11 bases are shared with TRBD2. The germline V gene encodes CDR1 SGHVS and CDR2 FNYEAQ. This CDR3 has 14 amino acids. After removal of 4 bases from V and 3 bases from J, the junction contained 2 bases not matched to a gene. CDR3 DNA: TGTGCCAGCAGCTCCGGGACTAGCGGCTACGAGCAGTACTTC. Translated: CASSSGTSGYEQYF.

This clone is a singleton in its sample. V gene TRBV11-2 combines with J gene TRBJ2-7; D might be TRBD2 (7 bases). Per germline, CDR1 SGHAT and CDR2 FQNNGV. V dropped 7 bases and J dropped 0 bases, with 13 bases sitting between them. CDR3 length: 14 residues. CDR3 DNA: TGTGCCAGCACCCAAGGGGGGGTCTCCTACGAGCAGTACTTC. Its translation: CASTQGGVSYEQYF.

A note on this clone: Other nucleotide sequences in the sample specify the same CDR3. The CDR3 spells CASSYSLREGYTF. The CDR3, as DNA: TGTGCCAGCAGTTACTCCCTCCGGGAGGGCTACACCTTC. The chain has TRBV6-5 and TRBJ1-2; no definite D call. The CDR3 extends over 13 amino acids. Germline assignment: CDR1 MNHEY and CDR2 SVGAGI. The germline V and J ends were trimmed by 0 bases and 8 bases, with 10 bases remaining between them.

CDR3 region: CASSHPTLYTEAFF. The CDR3 DNA reads as TGTGCCAGTAGTCATCCGACACTCTACACTGAAGCTTTCTTT. This chain links TRBV19 with TRBJ1-1; D uncertain. Germline values: CDR1 LNHDA, CDR2 SQIVND (reference sequence). There are 14 residues in the CDR3. The V end lost 5 bases, the J end lost 3 bases, and 13 bases lay between the germline ends.

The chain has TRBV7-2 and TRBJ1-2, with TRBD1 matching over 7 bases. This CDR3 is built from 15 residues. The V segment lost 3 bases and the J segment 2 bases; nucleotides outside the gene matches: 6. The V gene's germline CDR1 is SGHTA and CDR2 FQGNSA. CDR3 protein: CASSFRTGINYGYTF. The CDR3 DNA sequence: TGTGCCAGCAGCTTCCGGACAGGAATCAACTATGGCTACACCTTC.

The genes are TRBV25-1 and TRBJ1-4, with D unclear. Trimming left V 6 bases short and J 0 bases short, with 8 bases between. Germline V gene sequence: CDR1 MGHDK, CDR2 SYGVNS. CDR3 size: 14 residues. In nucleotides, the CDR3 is TGTGCCAGCAGGCCGGGAACAACTAATGAAAAACTGTTTTTT. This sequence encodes CASRPGTTNEKLFF.

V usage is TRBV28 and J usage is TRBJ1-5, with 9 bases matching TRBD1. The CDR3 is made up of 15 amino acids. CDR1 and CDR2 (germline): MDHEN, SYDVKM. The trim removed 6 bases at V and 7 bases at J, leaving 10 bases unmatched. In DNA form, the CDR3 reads TGTGCCAGCAGCCCTTCCGGGACAGGGCTCCAGCCCCAGCATTTT. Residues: CASSPSGTGLQPQHF.

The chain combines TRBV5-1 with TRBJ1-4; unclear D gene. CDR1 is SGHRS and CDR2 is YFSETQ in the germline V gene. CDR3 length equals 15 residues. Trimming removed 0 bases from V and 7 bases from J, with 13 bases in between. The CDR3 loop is CASSLGLGDGEKLFF. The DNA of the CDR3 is TGCGCCAGCAGCTTGGGGTTGGGAGATGGTGAAAAACTGTTTTTT.

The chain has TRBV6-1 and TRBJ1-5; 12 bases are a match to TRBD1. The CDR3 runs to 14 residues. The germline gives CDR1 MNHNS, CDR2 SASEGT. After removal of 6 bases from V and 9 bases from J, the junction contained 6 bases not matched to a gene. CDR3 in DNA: TGTGCCAGCAGGGGGGGACAGGGGGCGTTGCCCCAGCATTTT. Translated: CASRGGQGALPQHF.

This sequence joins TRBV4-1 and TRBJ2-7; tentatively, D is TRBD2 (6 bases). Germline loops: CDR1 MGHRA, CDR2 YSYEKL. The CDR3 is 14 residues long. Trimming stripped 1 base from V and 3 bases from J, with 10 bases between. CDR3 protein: CASSQARGYYEQYF. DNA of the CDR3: TGCGCCAGCAGCCAAGCGCGGGGTTACTACGAGCAGTACTTC.

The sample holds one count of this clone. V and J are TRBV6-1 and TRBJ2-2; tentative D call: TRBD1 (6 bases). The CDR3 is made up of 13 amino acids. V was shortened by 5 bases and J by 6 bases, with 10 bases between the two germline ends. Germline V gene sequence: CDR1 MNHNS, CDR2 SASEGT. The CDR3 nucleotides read TGTGCCAGCAGTTGGGACATATCCGGGGAGCTGTTTTTT. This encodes CASSWDISGELFF.

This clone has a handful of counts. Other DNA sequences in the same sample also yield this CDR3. The CDR3, as DNA: TGTGCCAGCAGCTCTAGCGGCAGCACAGATACGCAGTATTTT. Protein: CASSSSGSTDTQYF. The V and J genes are TRBV7-9 and TRBJ2-3; 7 positions agree with TRBD2. Germline CDR1 SEHNR, CDR2 FQNEAQ (reference sequence). The V and J ends lost 4 bases and 0 bases, in that order; junction bases with no gene match: 1. The CDR3 contains 14 residues. The full variable domain, completed using reference TRBV7-9 and TRBJ2-3, is DTGVSQNPRHKITKRGQNVTFRCDPISEHNRLYWYRQTLGQGPEFLTYFQNEAQLEKSRLLSDRFSAERPKGSFSTLEIQRTEQGDSAMYLCASSSSGSTDTQYFGPGTRLTVL.

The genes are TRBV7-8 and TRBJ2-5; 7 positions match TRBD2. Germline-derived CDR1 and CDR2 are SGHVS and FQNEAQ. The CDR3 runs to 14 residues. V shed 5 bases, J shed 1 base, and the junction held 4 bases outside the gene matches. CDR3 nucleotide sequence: TGTGCCAGCAGCCCCCGGGAGGTCCAAGAGACCCAGTACTTC. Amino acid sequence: CASSPREVQETQYF.

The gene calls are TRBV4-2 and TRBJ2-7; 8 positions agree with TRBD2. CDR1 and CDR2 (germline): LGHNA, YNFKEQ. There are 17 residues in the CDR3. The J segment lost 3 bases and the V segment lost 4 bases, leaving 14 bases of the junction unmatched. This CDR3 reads CASSPGGSSGRVYEQYF. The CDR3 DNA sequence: TGTGCCAGCAGCCCCGGGGGGTCTTCCGGGAGGGTCTACGAGCAGTACTTC.

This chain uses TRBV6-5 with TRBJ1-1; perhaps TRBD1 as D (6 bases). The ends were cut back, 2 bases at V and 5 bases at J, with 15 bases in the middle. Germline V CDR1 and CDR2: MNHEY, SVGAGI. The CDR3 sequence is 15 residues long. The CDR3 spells CASSYVMTRGTEAFF. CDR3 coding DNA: TGTGCCAGCAGTTACGTAATGACCAGGGGTACTGAAGCTTTCTTT.

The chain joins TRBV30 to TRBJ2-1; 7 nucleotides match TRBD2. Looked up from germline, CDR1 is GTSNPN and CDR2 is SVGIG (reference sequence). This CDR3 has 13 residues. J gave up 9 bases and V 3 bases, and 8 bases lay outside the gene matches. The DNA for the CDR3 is TGTGCCTGGAGGGACTGGGGGGGTGGTGAGCAGTTCTTC. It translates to CAWRDWGGGEQFF.

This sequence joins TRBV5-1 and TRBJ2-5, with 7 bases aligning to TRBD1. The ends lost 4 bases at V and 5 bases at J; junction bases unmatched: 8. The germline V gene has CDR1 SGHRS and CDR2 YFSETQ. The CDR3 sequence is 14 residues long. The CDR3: CASSSPTGMETQYF. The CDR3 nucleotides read TGCGCCAGCAGCAGTCCGACAGGGATGGAGACCCAGTACTTC.